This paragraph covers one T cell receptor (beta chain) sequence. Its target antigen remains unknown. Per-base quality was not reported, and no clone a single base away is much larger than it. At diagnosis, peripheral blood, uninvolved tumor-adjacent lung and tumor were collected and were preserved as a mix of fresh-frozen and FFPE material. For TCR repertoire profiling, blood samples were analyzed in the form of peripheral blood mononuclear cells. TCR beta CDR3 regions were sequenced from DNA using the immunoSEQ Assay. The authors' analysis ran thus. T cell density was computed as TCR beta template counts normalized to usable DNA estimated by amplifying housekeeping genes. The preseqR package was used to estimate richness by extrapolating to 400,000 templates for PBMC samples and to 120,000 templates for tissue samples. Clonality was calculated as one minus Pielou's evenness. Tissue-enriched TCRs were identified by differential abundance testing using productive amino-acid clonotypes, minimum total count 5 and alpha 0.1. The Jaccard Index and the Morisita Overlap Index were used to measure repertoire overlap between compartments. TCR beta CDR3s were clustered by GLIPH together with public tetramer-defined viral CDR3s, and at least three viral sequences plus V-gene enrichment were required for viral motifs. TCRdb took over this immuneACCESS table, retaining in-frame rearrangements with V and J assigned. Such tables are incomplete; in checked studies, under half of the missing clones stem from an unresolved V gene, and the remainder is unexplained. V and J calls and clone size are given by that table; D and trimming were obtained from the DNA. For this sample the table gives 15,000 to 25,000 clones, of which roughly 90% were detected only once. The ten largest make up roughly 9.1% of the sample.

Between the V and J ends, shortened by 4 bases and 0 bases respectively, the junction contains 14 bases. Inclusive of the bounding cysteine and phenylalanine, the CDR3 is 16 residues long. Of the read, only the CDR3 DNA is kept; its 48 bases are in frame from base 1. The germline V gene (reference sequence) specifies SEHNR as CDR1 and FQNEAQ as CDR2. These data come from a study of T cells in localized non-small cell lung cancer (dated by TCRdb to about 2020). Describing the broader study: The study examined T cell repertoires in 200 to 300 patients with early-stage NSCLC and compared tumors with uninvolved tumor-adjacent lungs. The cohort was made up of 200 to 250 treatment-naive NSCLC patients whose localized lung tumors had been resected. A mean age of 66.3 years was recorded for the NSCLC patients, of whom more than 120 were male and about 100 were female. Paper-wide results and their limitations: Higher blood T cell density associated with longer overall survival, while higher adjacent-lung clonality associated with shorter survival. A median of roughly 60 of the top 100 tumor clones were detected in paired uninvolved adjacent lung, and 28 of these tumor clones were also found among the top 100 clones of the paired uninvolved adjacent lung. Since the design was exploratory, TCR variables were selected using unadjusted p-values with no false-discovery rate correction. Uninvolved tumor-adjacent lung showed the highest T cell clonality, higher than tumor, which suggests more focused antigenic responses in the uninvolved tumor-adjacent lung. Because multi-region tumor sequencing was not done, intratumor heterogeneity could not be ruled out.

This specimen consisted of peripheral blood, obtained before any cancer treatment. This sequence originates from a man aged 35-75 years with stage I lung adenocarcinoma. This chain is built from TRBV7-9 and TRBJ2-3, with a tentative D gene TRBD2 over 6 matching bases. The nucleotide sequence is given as TGTGCCAGCAGCTATGTTAGCGGCTCTAGCACAGATACGCAGTATTTT. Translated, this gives CASSYVSGSSTDTQYF.